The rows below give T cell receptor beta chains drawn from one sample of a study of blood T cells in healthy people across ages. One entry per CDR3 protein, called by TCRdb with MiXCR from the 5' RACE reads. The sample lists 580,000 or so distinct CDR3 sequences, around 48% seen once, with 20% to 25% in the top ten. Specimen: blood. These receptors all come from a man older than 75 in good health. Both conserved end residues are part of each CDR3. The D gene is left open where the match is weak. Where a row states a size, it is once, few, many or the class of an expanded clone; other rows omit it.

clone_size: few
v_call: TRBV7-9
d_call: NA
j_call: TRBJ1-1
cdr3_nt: TGTGCCAGCAGCTTTGGGCAGGGGCTCACTGAAGCTTTCTTT
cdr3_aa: CASSFGQGLTEAFF

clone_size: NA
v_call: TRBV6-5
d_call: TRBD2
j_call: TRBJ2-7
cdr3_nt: TGTGCCAGCAGTTACTCGAGCCCGACTAGCGGGACGACCTACGAGCAGTACTTC
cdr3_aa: CASSYSSPTSGTTYEQYF

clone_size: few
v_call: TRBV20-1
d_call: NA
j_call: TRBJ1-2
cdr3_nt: TGCAGTGCTAGAGACAGGGTTGGCTACACCTTC
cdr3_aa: CSARDRVGYTF

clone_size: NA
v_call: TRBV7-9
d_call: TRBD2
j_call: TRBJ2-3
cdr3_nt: TGTGCCGTCCAAAGCGGGAGCGGCGATACGCAGTATTTT
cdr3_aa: CAVQSGSGDTQYF

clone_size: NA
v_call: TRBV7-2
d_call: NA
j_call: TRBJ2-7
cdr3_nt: TGTGCCAGCAGCTATGGAATACGTGAGCAGTACTTC
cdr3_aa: CASSYGIREQYF

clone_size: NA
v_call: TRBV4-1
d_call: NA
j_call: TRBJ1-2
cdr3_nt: TGCGCCAGCAGCCAAGCGGCAGGAAAGGACTATGGCTACACCTTC
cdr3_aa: CASSQAAGKDYGYTF

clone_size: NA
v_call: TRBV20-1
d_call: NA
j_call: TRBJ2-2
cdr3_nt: TGCAGTGCTAGCGGGGAATTGGACACCGGGGAGCTGTTTTTT
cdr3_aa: CSASGELDTGELFF

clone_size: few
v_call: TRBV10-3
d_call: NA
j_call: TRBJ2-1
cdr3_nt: TGTGCCATCAGTGAGAAACAGGGGAGAAGCGGGATGCCCGACAATGAGCAGTTCTTC
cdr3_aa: CAISEKQGRSGMPDNEQFF

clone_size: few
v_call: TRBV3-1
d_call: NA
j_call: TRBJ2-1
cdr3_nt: TGTGCCAGCAGCCAAGCGGAAGAGCAGTTCTTC
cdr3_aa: CASSQAEEQFF

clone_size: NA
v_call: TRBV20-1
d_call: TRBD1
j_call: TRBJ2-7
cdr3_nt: TGCAGTGCGGGGACGGGACAGTCCTACGAGCAGTACTTC
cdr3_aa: CSAGTGQSYEQYF

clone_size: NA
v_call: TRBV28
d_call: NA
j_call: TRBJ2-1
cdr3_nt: TGTGCCAGCAGTGCATACAGGAGCTCCTACAATGAGCAGTTCTTC
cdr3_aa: CASSAYRSSYNEQFF

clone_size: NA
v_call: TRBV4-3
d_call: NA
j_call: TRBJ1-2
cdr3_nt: TGCGCCAGCAGCCAAGAATTAGGGAGGGAACTCTCCACCTTC
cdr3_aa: CASSQELGRELSTF

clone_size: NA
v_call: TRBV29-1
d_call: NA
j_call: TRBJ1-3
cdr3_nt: TGCAGCGTTAGTTTTCCGATCTCTGGAAACACCATATATTTT
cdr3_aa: CSVSFPISGNTIYF

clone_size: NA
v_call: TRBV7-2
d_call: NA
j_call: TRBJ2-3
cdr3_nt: TGTGCCAGCAGCTTAGAGCGCTTAGCCCGGGGGAGTACGCAGTATTTT
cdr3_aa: CASSLERLARGSTQYF

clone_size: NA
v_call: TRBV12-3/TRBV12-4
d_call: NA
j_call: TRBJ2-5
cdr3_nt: TGTGCCAGCAGTTACCTGGAGTACCAAGAGACCCAGTACTTC
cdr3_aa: CASSYLEYQETQYF

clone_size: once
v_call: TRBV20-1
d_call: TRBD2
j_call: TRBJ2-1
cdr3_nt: TGCAGTGCTAGCAGCGGGAGAGAGGTAGATGAGCAGTTCTTC
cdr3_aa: CSASSGREVDEQFF

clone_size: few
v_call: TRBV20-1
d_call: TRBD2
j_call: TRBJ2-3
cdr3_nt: TGCAGTGCTAGAGACCCAGCGGGAGAGTCGGCAACGCAGTATTTT
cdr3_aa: CSARDPAGESATQYF

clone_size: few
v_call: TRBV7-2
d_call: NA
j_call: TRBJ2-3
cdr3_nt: TGTGCCAGCAGCTCAACTAGGGGGGGGGCAGATACGCAGTATTTT
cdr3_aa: CASSSTRGGADTQYF

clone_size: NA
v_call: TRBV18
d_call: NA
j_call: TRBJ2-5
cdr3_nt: TGTGCCAGTAACCGACAGGCCCGGGAGACCCAGTACTTC
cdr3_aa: CASNRQARETQYF

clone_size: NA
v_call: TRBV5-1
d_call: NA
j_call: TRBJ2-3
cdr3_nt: TGCGCCAGCAGCTTTTATCCGGGACCCAACTTTGAGGCAAGCACAGATACGCAGTATTTT
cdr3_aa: CASSFYPGPNFEASTDTQYF

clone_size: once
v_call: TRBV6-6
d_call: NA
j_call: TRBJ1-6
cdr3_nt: TGTGCCAGCAAAGGTCTGGGGGTGAATTCACCCCTCCACTTT
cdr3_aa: CASKGLGVNSPLHF

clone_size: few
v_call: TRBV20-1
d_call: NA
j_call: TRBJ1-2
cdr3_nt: TGCAGTGCTAGAGCGGACCAGGGGTCTGGCTACACCTTC
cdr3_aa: CSARADQGSGYTF

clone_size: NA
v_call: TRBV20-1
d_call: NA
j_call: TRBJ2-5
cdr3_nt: TGCAGTGCTAGAGATTTAAGGGTAGTGGGCGGGTACCAAGAGACCCAGTACTTC
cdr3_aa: CSARDLRVVGGYQETQYF

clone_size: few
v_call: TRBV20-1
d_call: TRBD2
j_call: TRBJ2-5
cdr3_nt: TGCAGCGCTAACGAGGATTGGGCTAGCGGGAGAACCCAGTACTTC
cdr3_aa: CSANEDWASGRTQYF

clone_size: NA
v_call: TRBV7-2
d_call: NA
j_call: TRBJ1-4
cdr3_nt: TGTGCCAGCAGCTTCGGGACGGACGAAAAACTGTTTTTT
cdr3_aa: CASSFGTDEKLFF

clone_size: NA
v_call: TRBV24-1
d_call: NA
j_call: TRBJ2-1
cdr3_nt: TGTGCCACCAGTGATTCTGGGGGCAGGGATGGTGAGCAGTTCTTC
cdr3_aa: CATSDSGGRDGEQFF

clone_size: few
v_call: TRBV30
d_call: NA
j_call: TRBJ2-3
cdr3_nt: TGTGCCTGGTCTAGCGGCACAGATACGCAGTATTTT
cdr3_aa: CAWSSGTDTQYF

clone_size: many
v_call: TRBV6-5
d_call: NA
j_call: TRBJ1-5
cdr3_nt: TGTGCCAGCAGTTACTCAGCTCCGCAGGGGAATCAGCCCCAGCATTTT
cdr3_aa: CASSYSAPQGNQPQHF

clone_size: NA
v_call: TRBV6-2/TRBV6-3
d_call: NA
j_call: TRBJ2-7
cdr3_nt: TGTGCCAGCAGCCCGGGACATTCGGCCTACGAGCAGTACTTC
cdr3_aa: CASSPGHSAYEQYF

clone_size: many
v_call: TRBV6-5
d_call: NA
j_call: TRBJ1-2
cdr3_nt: TGTGCCAGCAGCTGGACAGTTTCTAGGGGCTACACCTTC
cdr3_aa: CASSWTVSRGYTF

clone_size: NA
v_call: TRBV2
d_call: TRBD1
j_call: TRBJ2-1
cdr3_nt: TGTGCCAACACTGATTGGGGTGGGATAGGGACAGCAACTCGCGGTGAGCAGTTCTTC
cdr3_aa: CANTDWGGIGTATRGEQFF

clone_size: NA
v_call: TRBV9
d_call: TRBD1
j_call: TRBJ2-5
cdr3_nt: TGTGCCAGCAGCGCACGGACAGGGGAGGGGGAGACCCAGTACTTC
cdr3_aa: CASSARTGEGETQYF

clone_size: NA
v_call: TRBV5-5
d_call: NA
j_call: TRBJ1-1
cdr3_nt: TGTGCCAGCAGGGGCCAGCCTTGGAACACTGAAGCTTTCTTT
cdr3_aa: CASRGQPWNTEAFF

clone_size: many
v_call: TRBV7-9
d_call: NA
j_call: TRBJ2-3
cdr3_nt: TGTGCCAGCAGCGCCCCCCCCCGCCTGGAACCGGGGGATACGCAGTATTTT
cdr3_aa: CASSAPPRLEPGDTQYF

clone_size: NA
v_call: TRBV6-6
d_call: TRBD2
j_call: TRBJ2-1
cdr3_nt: TGTGCCAGCAGGACCTTCAGCGGGAGGAGCGACAATGAGCAGTTCTTC
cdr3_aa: CASRTFSGRSDNEQFF

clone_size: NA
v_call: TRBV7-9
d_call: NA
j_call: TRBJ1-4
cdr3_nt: TGTGCCAGCAGTGAGACAACAACTAATGAAAAACTGTTTTTT
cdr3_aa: CASSETTTNEKLFF

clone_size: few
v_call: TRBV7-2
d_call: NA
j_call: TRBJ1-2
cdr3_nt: TGTGCCAGCAGCTTAGCGGGGCGGGGGAAGGGCTTAGGCTACACCTTC
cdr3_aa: CASSLAGRGKGLGYTF

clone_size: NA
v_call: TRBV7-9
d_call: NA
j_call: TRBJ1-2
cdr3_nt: TGTGCCAGCGGCCAAGTCGAGGGGTTTTATGGCTACACCTTC
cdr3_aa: CASGQVEGFYGYTF

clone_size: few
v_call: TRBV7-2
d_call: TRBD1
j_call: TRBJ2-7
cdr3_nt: TGTGCCAGCAGCCCAGGAGGGACAGGGATCCCCTACGAGCAGTACTTC
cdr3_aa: CASSPGGTGIPYEQYF

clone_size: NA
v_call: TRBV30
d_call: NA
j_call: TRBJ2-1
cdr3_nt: TGTGCCTGGAGTGAAGGGCTAACCGAGCAGTTCTTC
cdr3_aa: CAWSEGLTEQFF

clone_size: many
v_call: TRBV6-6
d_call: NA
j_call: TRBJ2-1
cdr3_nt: TGTGCCAGCACGACGGGGCCCTACAATGAGCAGTTCTTC
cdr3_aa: CASTTGPYNEQFF

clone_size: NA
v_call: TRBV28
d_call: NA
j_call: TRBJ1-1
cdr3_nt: TGTGCCAGCGCTTCTCGGGGACAAGGCCCATTGAACACTGAAGCTTTCTTT
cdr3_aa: CASASRGQGPLNTEAFF

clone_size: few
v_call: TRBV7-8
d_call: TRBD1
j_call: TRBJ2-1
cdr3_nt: TGTGCCAGCAGCTTACAGATGACAGGGATGGATGAGCAGTTCTTC
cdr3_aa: CASSLQMTGMDEQFF

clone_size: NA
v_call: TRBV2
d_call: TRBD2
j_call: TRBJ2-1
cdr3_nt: TGTGCCAGCAGTCCGGTCGGGGGGGTAAGGTTCTTC
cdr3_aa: CASSPVGGVRFF

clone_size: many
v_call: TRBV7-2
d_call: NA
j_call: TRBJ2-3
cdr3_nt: TGTGCCAGCAGCTTAGTAGGCACCTCCACAGATACGCAGTATTTT
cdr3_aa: CASSLVGTSTDTQYF

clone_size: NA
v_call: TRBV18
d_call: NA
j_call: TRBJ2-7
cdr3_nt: TGTGCCAGCTCACCATACCGGGACACATCCTACGAGCAGTACTTC
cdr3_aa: CASSPYRDTSYEQYF

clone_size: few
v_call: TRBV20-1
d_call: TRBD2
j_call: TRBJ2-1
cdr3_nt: TGCAGTGCTAGTCTAGCGGGATACAATGAGCAGTTCTTC
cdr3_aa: CSASLAGYNEQFF

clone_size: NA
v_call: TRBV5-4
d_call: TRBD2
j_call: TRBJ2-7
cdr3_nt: TGTGCCAGCAGCCCCCGGGTAGCGGGGGTCGGCGAGCAGTACTTC
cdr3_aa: CASSPRVAGVGEQYF

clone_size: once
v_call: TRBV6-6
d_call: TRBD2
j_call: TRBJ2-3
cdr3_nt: TGTGCCAGCAGAATCCACTCTAGCGGGAGGACAGATACGCAGTATTTT
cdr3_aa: CASRIHSSGRTDTQYF

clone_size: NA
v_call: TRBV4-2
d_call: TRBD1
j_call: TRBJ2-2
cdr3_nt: TGTGCCAGCAGCCAACCTCGGACAGGTCCCACCGGGGAGCTGTTTTTT
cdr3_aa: CASSQPRTGPTGELFF

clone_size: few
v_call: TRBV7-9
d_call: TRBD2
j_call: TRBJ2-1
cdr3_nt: TGTGCCAGCAGCCAGGGGACTAGCGGAAGGGCAGGTGAGCAGTTCTTC
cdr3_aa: CASSQGTSGRAGEQFF

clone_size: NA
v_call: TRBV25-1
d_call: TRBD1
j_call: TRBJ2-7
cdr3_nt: TGTGCCAGCAGTGACCCAAGGACAGGGAGGACCTACGAGCAGTACTTC
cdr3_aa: CASSDPRTGRTYEQYF

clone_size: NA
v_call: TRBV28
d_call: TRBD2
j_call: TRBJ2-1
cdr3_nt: TGTGCCAGCACGGGAGGGACTAGCGGGAGGGGTGAGCAGTTCTTC
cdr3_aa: CASTGGTSGRGEQFF

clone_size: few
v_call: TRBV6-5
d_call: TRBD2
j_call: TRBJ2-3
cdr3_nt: TGTGCCAGCAGTTACTCCGCCCGACTAGCGAATCGGGTTGGTACGCAGTATTTT
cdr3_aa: CASSYSARLANRVGTQYF

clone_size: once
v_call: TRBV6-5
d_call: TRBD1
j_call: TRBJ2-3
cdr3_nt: TGTGTCAGCAGCCGGGACAGACGCACAGATACGCAGTATTTT
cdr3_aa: CVSSRDRRTDTQYF